One sample yielded the 15 T cell receptor beta chains listed below, sequenced in a study of T cell responses to AZD1222 COVID-19 vaccine. The method was immunoSEQ multiplex PCR; TCRdb's version includes in-frame clones alone and lacks a portion of them. The sample consists of about 200,000 clones, 91% of them appearing once. Sequenced material: peripheral blood, taken 28 days after the second AZD1222 dose. The receptors were sampled from an adult who received the AZD1222 COVID-19 vaccine.

The V and J genes are TRBV2 and TRBJ2-4; D is ambiguous. The germline V gene has CDR1 SNHLY and CDR2 FYNNEI. The CDR3 has 14 residues. CDR3 sequence (DNA): TGTGCAACTCTCAGAGATCTAGCCAAAAACATTCAGTACTTC. It is translated as CATLRDLAKNIQYF.

This chain joins TRBV5-1 and TRBJ2-7; possibly TRBD1 or TRBD2 for D (5 bases each). CDR1 and CDR2 from the germline V gene are SGHRS and YFSETQ. V gave up 4 bases and J gave up 0 bases, with 8 bases separating them. The CDR3 extends over 13 amino acids. CDR3 nucleotides: TGCGCCAGCAGCGAGGGGCCCTCCTACGAGCAGTACTTC. Encoded protein: CASSEGPSYEQYF.

The chain combines TRBV2 with TRBJ2-4; 10 bases align to TRBD1. CDR1 is SNHLY and CDR2 is FYNNEI in the germline V gene. V gave up 3 bases and J gave up 2 bases; unmatched junction bases: 4. There are 16 residues in the CDR3. The CDR3 DNA sequence: TGTGCCAGCAGTGATGGACAGGGGGTAACCAAAAACATTCAGTACTTC. Amino acid sequence: CASSDGQGVTKNIQYF.

The chain is built from TRBV9 and TRBJ2-1; D may correspond to TRBD1 or TRBD2 (5 bases each). The CDR3 is made up of 15 amino acids. CDR1 is SGDLS, CDR2 YYNGEE, per germline. V gave up 0 bases and J gave up 2 bases, with 9 bases separating them. CDR3 region: CASSVGGSAYNEQFF. The CDR3 region has the DNA TGTGCCAGCAGCGTAGGGGGGAGTGCCTACAATGAGCAGTTCTTC.

The chain employs TRBV4-3 and TRBJ2-3, with D maybe TRBD2 (6 bases). V lost 0 bases, J lost 10 bases, and 11 bases lay in between. The CDR3 runs 13 residues. Germline lookup yields CDR1 LGHNA and CDR2 YSLEER. In DNA form, the CDR3 reads TGCGCCAGCAGCCAAGATACGGGGGAGGCGCAGTATTTT. It encodes CASSQDTGEAQYF.

This chain connects TRBV9 to TRBJ1-2, with D possibly matching TRBD1 (5 bases). From germline, CDR1 is SGDLS and CDR2 YYNGEE. The CDR3 extends over 14 amino acids. The V end was cut by 4 bases, the J end by 11 bases, with 21 bases between. CDR3 bases: TGTGCCAGCAGCAGTACCGCGTCTCCTCCAGGGTACACCTTC. Translated, it gives CASSSTASPPGYTF. Using reference TRBV9 and TRBJ1-2 for the parts outside the CDR3, the full variable domain is DSGVTQTPKHLITATGQRVTLRCSPRSGDLSVYWYQQSLDQGLQFLIQYYNGEERAKGNILERFSAQQFPDLHSELNLSSLELGDSALYFCASSSTASPPGYTFGSGTRLTVV.

J is TRBJ2-3 and V is TRBV24-1; unclear D gene. Trimming stripped 4 bases from V and 8 bases from J, with 12 bases between. CDR3 size: 13 residues. Germline V CDR1 and CDR2: KGHDR, SFDVKD. CDR3 sequence reads: CATSDDTPTTQYF. Written as DNA, the CDR3 is TGTGCCACCAGTGACGATACCCCGACTACGCAGTATTTT.

The chain has TRBV20-1 and TRBJ2-5; either TRBD1 or TRBD2 may fit D (5 bases each). The CDR3 runs to 13 residues. The V and J ends lost 3 bases and 5 bases respectively, with 13 bases between them. Per germline, CDR1 DFQATT and CDR2 SNEGSKA (reference sequence). The CDR3 DNA reads as TGCAGTGCTAGTGGGGGTTCGGTGGAGACCCAGTACTTC. It translates to CSASGGSVETQYF.

The genes are TRBV30 and TRBJ1-1; D remains ambiguous. Per the germline V gene, CDR1 is GTSNPN and CDR2 is SVGIG (reference sequence). The CDR3 is 14 residues long. The germline V and J ends were trimmed by 0 bases and 0 bases, with 8 bases remaining between them. The CDR3 bases are TGTGCCTGGAGTGTACAGCTGTTGAACACTGAAGCTTTCTTT. It is translated as CAWSVQLLNTEAFF.

The CDR3 sequence is CASSAGQGRWPLHF. CDR3 DNA: TGTGCCAGCAGTGCGGGACAGGGGCGTTGGCCCCTCCACTTT. The chain recombines TRBV2 with TRBJ1-6; 10 nucleotides agree with TRBD1. The CDR3 spans 14 residues. V gave up 4 bases and J gave up 13 bases; unmatched junction bases: 7. Germline V gives CDR1 SNHLY, CDR2 FYNNEI.

The chain recombines TRBV28 with TRBJ1-1; tentative D call: TRBD1 (6 bases). With 3 bases removed from V and 5 bases from J, the gap between germline ends came to 16 bases. In germline, CDR1 is MDHEN, CDR2 SYDVKM. The CDR3 totals 15 residues. CDR3 residues: CASSLSAGGRTEAFF. CDR3 nucleotide sequence: TGTGCCAGCAGTTTGTCCGCGGGGGGCAGGACTGAAGCTTTCTTT.

The V gene is TRBV5-1, the J gene TRBJ2-1, with TRBD1 as a possible D gene (7 bases). CDR3 length: 15 amino acids. V lost 0 bases, J lost 5 bases, and 12 bases lay in between. Germline V lookup: CDR1 SGHRS, CDR2 YFSETQ. For the CDR3, the DNA is TGCGCCAGCAGCTTGGGCGGGACAGTGGACAATGAGCAGTTCTTC. The encoded protein is CASSLGGTVDNEQFF.

The chain couples TRBV30 to TRBJ1-2; 7 bases are a match to TRBD1. The V gene's germline CDR1 is GTSNPN and CDR2 SVGIG (reference sequence). This CDR3 has 13 amino acids. V shed 1 base and J 7 bases; nucleotides not matched to a gene: 6. CDR3 sequence: CAWSAKRTGGYTF. In DNA, the CDR3 is TGTGCCTGGAGTGCAAAGAGGACAGGTGGCTACACCTTC.

The rearrangement joins TRBV5-1 to TRBJ1-1; maybe TRBD1 (5 bases). Germline CDR1 and CDR2: SGHRS and YFSETQ. CDR3 length: 16 amino acids. Trimming removed 4 bases at V and 2 bases at J, with 18 bases between. The CDR3 sequence: CASSPSGRAGNTEAFF. DNA of the CDR3: TGCGCCAGCAGCCCCTCGGGGCGGGCGGGAAACACTGAAGCTTTCTTT.

The V call is TRBV18, the J call TRBJ2-7, with TRBD1 as a possible D gene (6 bases). Trimming took off 6 bases at V and 0 bases at J, with 15 bases between the two ends. This CDR3 contains 15 residues. CDR1 KGHSH and CDR2 LQKENI come from the germline V gene. The CDR3 sequence is CASSWQTGTSYEQYF. The CDR3 coding sequence is TGTGCCAGCTCGTGGCAAACAGGGACCTCCTACGAGCAGTACTTC. Full variable domain (missing parts from reference TRBV18 and TRBJ2-7): NAGVMQNPRHLVRRRGQEARLRCSPMKGHSHVYWYRQLPEEGLKFMVYLQKENIIDESGMPKERFSAEFPKEGPSILRIQQVVRGDSAAYFCASSWQTGTSYEQYFGPGTRLTVT.